The clone carrying this T cell receptor beta chain was picked up a small number of times. Germline V CDR1 and CDR2: ENHRY, SYGVKD. CDR3 size: 15 residues. V shed 3 bases and J shed 1 base, with 7 bases lying between them. TCRdb ran MiXCR on the 5' RACE reads and lists one entry per CDR3 protein. Of about 46,000 distinct CDR3 sequences in the sample, less than 4% were seen once. The data were obtained in a study of neurological immune-mediated disorders. This TCR came from a woman in her forties or fifties with multiple sclerosis. Input material: PBMCs. V and J are TRBV10-3 and TRBJ2-6; D call uncertain. The CDR3 protein is CAISDSLSGANVLTF. Here the CDR3 DNA reads TGTGCCATCAGTGATTCGCTTTCTGGGGCCAACGTCCTGACTTTC.